The following is a T cell receptor (beta chain) sequence with its context. With 5 bases removed from V and 0 bases from J, the gap between germline ends came to 17 bases. The CDR3 covers 18 residues. Germline lookup yields CDR1 SGHVS and CDR2 FQNEAQ. The sample belongs to a study of T cell responses to AZD1222 COVID-19 vaccine. Profiled with immunoSEQ multiplex PCR; TCRdb holds only in-frame clones, not every one. The sample has around 110,000 clones; 88% are singletons. This chain uses TRBV7-8 with TRBJ2-6; the D gene is possibly TRBD1 (7 bases). The sequencing here drew on peripheral blood, taken on day 0 of AZD1222 vaccination. This receptor was identified in an adult in good health. CDR3 sequence: CASSPPEGQSSGANVLTF. CDR3 sequence (DNA): TGTGCCAGCAGCCCCCCGGAGGGACAGAGCTCTGGGGCCAACGTCCTGACTTTC.